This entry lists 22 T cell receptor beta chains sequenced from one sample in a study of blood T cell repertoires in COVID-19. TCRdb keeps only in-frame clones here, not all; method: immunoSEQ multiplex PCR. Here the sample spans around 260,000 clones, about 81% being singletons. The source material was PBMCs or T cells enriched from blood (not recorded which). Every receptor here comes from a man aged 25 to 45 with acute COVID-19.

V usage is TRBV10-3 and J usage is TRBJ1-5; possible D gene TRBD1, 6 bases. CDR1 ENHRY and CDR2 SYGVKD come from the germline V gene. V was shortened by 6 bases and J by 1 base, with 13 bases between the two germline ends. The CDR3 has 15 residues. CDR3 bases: TGTGCCATCAGGAACGAGGACAGCAGCAATCAGCCCCAGCATTTT. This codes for CAIRNEDSSNQPQHF.

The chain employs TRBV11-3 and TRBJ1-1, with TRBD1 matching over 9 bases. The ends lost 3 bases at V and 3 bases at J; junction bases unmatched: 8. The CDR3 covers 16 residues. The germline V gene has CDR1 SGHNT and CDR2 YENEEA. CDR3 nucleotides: TGTGCCAGCAGCTTCGGGACCGGGACAGGGTACACTGAAGCTTTCTTT. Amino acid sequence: CASSFGTGTGYTEAFF.

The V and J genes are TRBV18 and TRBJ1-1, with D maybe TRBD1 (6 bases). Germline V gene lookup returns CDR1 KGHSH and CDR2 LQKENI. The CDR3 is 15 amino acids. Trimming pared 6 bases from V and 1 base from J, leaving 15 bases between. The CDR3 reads CASSSSYRENTEAFF. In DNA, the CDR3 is TGTGCCAGCTCCAGTTCGTACAGGGAGAACACTGAAGCTTTCTTT.

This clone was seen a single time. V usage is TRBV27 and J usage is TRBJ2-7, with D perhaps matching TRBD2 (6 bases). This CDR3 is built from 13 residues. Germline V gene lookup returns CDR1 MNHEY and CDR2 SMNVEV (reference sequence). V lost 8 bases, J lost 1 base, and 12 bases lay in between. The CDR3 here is CASGPAGSYEQYV. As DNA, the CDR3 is TGTGCCAGCGGTCCGGCGGGGTCCTACGAGCAGTACGTC.

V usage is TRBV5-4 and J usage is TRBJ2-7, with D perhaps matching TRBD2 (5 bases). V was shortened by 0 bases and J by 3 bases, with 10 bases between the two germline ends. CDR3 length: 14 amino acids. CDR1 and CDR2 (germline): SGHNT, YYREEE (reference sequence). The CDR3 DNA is TGTGCCAGCAGCTTGGGAGGGCGGAACTACGAGCAGTACGTC. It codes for CASSLGGRNYEQYV.

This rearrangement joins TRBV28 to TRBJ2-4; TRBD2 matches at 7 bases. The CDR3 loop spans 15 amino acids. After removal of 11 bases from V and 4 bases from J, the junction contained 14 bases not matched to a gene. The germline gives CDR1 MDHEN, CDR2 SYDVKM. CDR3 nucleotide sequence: TGTGCCGGACAAGAACGGTCGGGAGGAAAAAACATTCAGTACTTC. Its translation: CAGQERSGGKNIQYF.

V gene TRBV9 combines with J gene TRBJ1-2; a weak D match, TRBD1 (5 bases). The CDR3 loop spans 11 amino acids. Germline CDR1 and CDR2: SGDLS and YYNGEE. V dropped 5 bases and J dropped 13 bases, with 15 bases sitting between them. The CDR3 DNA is TGTGCCAGCAGTGCACCAGGGATCGGCACCTTC. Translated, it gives CASSAPGIGTF. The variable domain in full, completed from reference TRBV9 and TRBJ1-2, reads DSGVTQTPKHLITATGQRVTLRCSPRSGDLSVYWYQQSLDQGLQFLIQYYNGEERAKGNILERFSAQQFPDLHSELNLSSLELGDSALYFCASSAPGIGTFGSGTRLTVV.

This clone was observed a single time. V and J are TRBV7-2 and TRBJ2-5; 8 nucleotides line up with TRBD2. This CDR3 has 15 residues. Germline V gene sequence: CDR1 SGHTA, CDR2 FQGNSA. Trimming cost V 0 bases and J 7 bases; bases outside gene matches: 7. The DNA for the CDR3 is TGTGCCAGCAGCTTAGCACTAGCGGAGGGGCGGACCCAGTACTTC. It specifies CASSLALAEGRTQYF.

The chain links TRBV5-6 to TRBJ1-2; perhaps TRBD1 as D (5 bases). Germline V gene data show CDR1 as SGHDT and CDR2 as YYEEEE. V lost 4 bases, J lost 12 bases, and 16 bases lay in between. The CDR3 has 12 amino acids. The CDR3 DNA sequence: TGTGCCAGCAGCCCGGGACTTTCGGTGGACACCTTC. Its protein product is CASSPGLSVDTF.

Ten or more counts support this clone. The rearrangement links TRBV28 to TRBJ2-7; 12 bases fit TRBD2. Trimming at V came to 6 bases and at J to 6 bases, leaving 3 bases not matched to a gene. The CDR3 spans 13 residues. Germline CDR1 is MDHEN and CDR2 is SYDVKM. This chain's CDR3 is CASRLAGGPEQYV. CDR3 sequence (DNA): TGTGCCAGCAGACTAGCGGGAGGTCCCGAGCAGTACGTC.

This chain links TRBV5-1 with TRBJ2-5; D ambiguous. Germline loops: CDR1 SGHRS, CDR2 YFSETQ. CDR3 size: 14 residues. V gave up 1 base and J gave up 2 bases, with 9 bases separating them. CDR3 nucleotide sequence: TGCGCCAGCAGCTTGACGGCAGCGCAAGAGACCCAGTACTTC. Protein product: CASSLTAAQETQYF.

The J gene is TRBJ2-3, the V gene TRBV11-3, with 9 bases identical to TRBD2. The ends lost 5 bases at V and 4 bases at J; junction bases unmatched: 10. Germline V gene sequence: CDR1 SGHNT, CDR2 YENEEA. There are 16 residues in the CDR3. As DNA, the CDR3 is TGTGCCAGCAGCGAGACGGGACTAGCAATGGCAGATACGCAGTATTTT. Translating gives CASSETGLAMADTQYF.

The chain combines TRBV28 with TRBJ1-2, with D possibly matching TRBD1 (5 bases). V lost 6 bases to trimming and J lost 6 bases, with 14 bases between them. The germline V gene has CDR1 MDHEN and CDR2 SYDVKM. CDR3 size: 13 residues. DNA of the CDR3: TGTGCCAGCAGGCCGACAGCTTATGATGGCTACACCTTC. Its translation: CASRPTAYDGYTF.

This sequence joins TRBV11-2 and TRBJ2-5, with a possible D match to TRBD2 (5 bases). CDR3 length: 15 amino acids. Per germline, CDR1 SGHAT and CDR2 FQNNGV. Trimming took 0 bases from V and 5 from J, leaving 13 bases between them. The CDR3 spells CASSLDGTGTETQYF. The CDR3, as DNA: TGTGCCAGCAGCTTAGATGGCACGGGAACGGAGACCCAGTACTTC.

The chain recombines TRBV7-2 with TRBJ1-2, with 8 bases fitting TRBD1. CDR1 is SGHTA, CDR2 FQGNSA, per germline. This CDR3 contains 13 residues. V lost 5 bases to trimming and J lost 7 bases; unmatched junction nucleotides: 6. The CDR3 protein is CASSPRTGSGYTF. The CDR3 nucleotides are TGTGCCAGCAGCCCCCGGACAGGGAGTGGCTACACCTTC.

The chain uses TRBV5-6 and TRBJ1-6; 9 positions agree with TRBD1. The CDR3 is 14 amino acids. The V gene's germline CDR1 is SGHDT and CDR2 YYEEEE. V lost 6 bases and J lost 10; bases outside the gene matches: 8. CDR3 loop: CASTRGQGGSPLHF. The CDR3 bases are TGTGCCAGCACCAGGGGACAGGGCGGCTCACCCCTCCACTTT.

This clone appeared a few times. CDR3 sequence (DNA): TGTGCCAGCAGTTTATTACGGGACTATGGCTACACCTTC. The encoded protein is CASSLLRDYGYTF. The chain uses TRBV28 and TRBJ1-2, with D hard to call. Trimming left V 1 base short and J 3 bases short, with 6 bases between. The CDR3 extends over 13 amino acids. The V gene's germline CDR1 is MDHEN and CDR2 SYDVKM.

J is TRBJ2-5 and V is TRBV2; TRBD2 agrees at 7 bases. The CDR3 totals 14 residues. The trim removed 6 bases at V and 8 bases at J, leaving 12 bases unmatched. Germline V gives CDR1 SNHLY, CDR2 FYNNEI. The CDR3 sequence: CASRPLGRVDTQYF. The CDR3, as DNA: TGTGCCAGCAGGCCTCTTGGGAGGGTTGATACCCAGTACTTC. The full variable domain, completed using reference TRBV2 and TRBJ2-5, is EPEVTQTPSHQVTQMGQEVILRCVPISNHLYFYWYRQILGQKVEFLVSFYNNEISEKSEIFDDQFSVERPDGSNFTLKIRSTKLEDSAMYFCASRPLGRVDTQYFGPGTRLLVL.

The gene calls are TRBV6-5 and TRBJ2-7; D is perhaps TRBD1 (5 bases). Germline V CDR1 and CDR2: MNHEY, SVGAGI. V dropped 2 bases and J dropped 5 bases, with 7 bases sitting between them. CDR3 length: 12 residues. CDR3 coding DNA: TGTGCCAGCAGTTACGACAGTAACGAGCAGTACGTC. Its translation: CASSYDSNEQYV.

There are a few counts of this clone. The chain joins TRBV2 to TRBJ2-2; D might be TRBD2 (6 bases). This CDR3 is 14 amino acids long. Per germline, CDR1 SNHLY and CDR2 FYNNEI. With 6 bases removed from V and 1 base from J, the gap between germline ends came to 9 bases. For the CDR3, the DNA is TGTGCCAGCAGATTGCGGGAGAACACCGGGGAGCTGTTTTTT. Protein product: CASRLRENTGELFF.

The CDR3 DNA is TGTGCCAGCAGCTCCTTCGGGGAGGACTCCTACAATGAGCAGTTCTTC. It translates to CASSSFGEDSYNEQFF. The rearrangement uses TRBV11-3 and TRBJ2-1; possibly TRBD2 for D (6 bases). CDR3 size: 16 residues. Germline V gives CDR1 SGHNT, CDR2 YENEEA. V was pared by 4 bases and J by 0 bases, with 13 bases between.

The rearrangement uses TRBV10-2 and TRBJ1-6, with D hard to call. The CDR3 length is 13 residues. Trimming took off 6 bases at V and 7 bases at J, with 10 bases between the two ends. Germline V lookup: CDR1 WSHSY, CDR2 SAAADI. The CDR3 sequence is CASRQQPNSPLHF. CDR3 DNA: TGCGCCAGCAGGCAACAGCCGAATTCACCCCTCCACTTT.